This TCR beta chain originates from a study of regulatory T cells in long-lasting Graves disease. Study at large: The antithyroid drugs taken by newly diagnosed Graves' patients had been used for under 3 months.

General observations from the study: The number of shared public clonotypes was higher in persistent patients (approximately 2,500) than new patients (around 960).

HTBI primers from iRepertoire and Arm-PCR of CDR3 regions yielded the TCR beta libraries. TCRdb re-called the multiplex PCR reads with MiXCR, one entry per CDR3 protein. The sample comprises about 420,000 distinct CDR3 sequences, around 15% of which are singletons, and about a quarter rests with the top ten. With regard to this clonotype: The antigen is not known.

Per germline, CDR1 SGHRS and CDR2 YFSETQ. Trimming stripped 1 base from V and 1 base from J, with 4 bases between. This CDR3 region has 13 residues. This sample's time point: newly diagnosed GD, antithyroid drugs for less than 3 months. Preparation of the TCR library used RNA extracted from PBMCs. Another study also made use of these data, one on T cells in Graves' hyperthyroidism and ophthalmopathy. As reported in that work: Most expanded thyroid clonotypes above 0.001 recurred in blood.

The sample was peripheral blood mononuclear cells (PBMCs), taken at new diagnosis, from a patient treated with antithyroid drugs. The chain combines TRBV5-1 with TRBJ2-3; D is unclear. The clonotype was recovered from a young woman with Graves disease. The CDR3 spells CASSLKGTDTQYF. The CDR3 DNA reads as TGCGCCAGCAGCTTGAAGGGCACAGATACGCAGTATTTT. Complete variable domain (other parts from reference TRBV5-1 and TRBJ2-3): KAGVTQTPRYLIKTRGQQVTLSCSPISGHRSVSWYQQTPGQGLQFLFEYFSETQRNKGNFPGRFSGRQFSNSRSEMNVSTLELGDSALYLCASSLKGTDTQYFGPGTRLTVL.